This T cell receptor beta chain was sequenced during a study of T cell responses to AZD1222 COVID-19 vaccine (dated by TCRdb to about 2021). For the study in its entirety: TCR sequencing was performed for 230 to 250 trial participants, of whom 200 to 220 were given two doses of AZD1222 and around 25 were given two doses of MenACWY control vaccine. Trial participants were enrolled by age into 18-55, 56-69 and 70-plus year subgroups, with roughly 160, 29 and 62 TCR-sequenced participants respectively.

Here is what the overall study found, with its caveats: Vaccine-associated CD4 TCRs spanned the whole spike protein, with dominant responses in regions 160-218 and 743-854. After two AZD1222 doses, both the breadth and the depth of spike-specific TCRs were significantly higher than at day 0 and than in MenACWY recipients. Epitopes outside the regions mutated in the B.1.351 and B.1.1.7 variants were reportedly recognized by nearly half of the unique spike-specific TCRs. Conclusions about previously exposed vaccinees are limited because only five to seven AZD1222 recipients were SARS-CoV-2 seropositive at baseline. The 56-69-year group was small, and its depth increase did not reach significance, likely because of low power. Because no day 14 peak-response samples were available, repertoires were characterized only after the peak T cell response. Participants were mostly white British and included more females than males, and it was suggested by the authors that clonal diversity may have been underestimated.

On this clone: What antigen it recognizes has not been identified. No base quality values were provided; no much bigger clone lies one nucleotide off.

The CDR3 regions of human TCRbeta chains were analyzed by immunosequencing. For the original study's pipeline: Repertoire TCRs were checked for matches against a reference library of SARS-CoV-2-specific TCRs that had been generated using the MIRA antigen-specificity platform. Breadth was defined as the fraction of unique TCRs that were SARS-CoV-2-associated. Depth was defined as the fraction of total T cells that were SARS-CoV-2-associated. Using the MIRA data, each spike-specific TCR was mapped to the spike region that the TCR reacts to and placed in a CD4 or CD8 class. Log10-transformed breadth and depth values were compared by one-way ANOVA with Sidak's multiple comparisons tests. This is the immuneACCESS table as TCRdb keeps it, with only in-frame sequences that have V and J called. A part of the clones is gone; compared with another copy, unresolved V genes explain less than half, and the rest is unexplained. V and J calls and clone size follow that table, whereas D and trimming were derived from the DNA. This sample gives about 140,000 clones in total; 70% to 90% of them show up just once. The ten most abundant clones make up more than 3% of the sample.

This specimen's time point label, interpreted: about 28 days (+/-7) after the second vaccine dose. AZD1222 recipients with second doses at about 4 weeks or about 12 weeks were pooled, because spike-specific TCR depth and breadth did not differ between schedules. The vaccinee samples were drawn from two UK trials, COV001 and COV002, one of which was a single-blind randomized controlled phase 2/3 trial testing AZD1222 (ChAdOx1 nCoV-19) in healthy adults. For TCRbeta chain sequencing, PBMC samples from trial participants were taken at day 0 and at day 28 after the second dose. The germline V gene supplies CDR1 MGHRA and CDR2 YSYEKL. The germline ends are 14 bases apart after V is trimmed by 4 bases and J by 7 bases. Including cysteine and phenylalanine, the CDR3 has 15 amino acids. Kept here is only the CDR3 DNA, which spans 45 bases and is read in frame from base 1.

Source: peripheral blood, taken 28 days after the second AZD1222 dose. This TCR was sampled from an adult who received the AZD1222 COVID-19 vaccine. The chain is made from TRBV4-1 and TRBJ1-6; no D gene is confidently identified. The CDR3 reads as follows: CASSPSVTGNSPLHF. The DNA sequence reads TGCGCCAGCAGCCCCTCCGTAACCGGGAATTCACCCCTCCACTTT.